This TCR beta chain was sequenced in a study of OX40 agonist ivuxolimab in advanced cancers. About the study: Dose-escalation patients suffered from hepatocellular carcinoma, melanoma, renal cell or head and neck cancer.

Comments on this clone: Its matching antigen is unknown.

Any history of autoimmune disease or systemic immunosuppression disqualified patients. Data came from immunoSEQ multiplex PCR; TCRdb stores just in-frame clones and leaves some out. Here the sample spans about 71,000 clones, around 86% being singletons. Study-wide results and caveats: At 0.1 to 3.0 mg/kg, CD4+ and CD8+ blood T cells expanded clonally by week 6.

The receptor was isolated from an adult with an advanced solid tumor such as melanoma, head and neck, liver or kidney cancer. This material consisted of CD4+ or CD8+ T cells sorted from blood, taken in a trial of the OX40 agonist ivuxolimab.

CDR3 region: CASSQDQTEETQYF. DNA of the CDR3: TGCGCCAGCAGCCAAGATCAAACAGAAGAGACCCAGTACTTC. The J gene is TRBJ2-5, the V gene TRBV4-1; no clear D gene. Trimming cost V 0 bases and J 3 bases, with 8 bases left between them. Per germline, CDR1 MGHRA and CDR2 YSYEKL. This CDR3 is built from 14 residues.